This T cell receptor (beta chain) is drawn from a study of shared clonotypes between healthy human individuals. Produced via immunoSEQ multiplex PCR; TCRdb's table is partial and in-frame only. This sample carries over a million clones, roughly 95% of them seen once, and the ten largest clones take approximately 1.2%. The sequencing input was naive CD4+ T cells sorted from blood. Subset here: CD45RA+ positively selected. This clonotype was obtained from a man aged 30 to 39 in good health.

This CDR3 is CASSFLPLSWGANTGELFF. The CDR3 DNA reads as TGTGCCAGCAGCTTCTTACCGCTTAGTTGGGGGGCGAACACCGGGGAGCTGTTTTTT. This chain uses TRBV11-1 with TRBJ2-2; D is perhaps TRBD2 (6 bases). V was shortened by 3 bases and J by 0 bases, with 20 bases between the two germline ends. Germline V CDR1 and CDR2: SGHAT, FQDESV (reference sequence). The CDR3 extends over 19 amino acids.